The clone carrying this TCR beta chain was seen more than once but under ten times. The antigen remains undetermined. These data are taken from a study of cytomegalovirus exposure and HLA in healthy donors. Overall study: Previous work identified 90 million to 130 million unique TCR beta sequences from around 200 million T cells.

General observations from the study: The authors judged a highly shared variant cluster likely a sequencing artifact.

PCR amplification relied on 60 Vbeta primers (plus 13 Jbeta primers). Here immunoSEQ multiplex PCR was the method, and the copy in TCRdb shows in-frame clones only, minus some. The table has some 120,000 clones, 70% to 80% seen once; the top ten hold around 1.2%. This receptor was taken from a man aged 50 or older in good health and CMV-seronegative. Specimen: PBMCs.

The CDR3 loop reads CASSQVTSYNEQFF. CDR3 DNA sequence: TGCGCCAGCAGCCAAGTTACTAGCTACAATGAGCAGTTCTTC. This chain joins TRBV4-3 and TRBJ2-1, with D possibly matching TRBD2 (5 bases). Germline CDR1 is LGHNA and CDR2 is YSLEER. Trimming stripped 1 base from V and 3 bases from J, with 7 bases between. The CDR3 is made up of 14 amino acids.